The clone carrying this T cell receptor beta chain was seen more than once but under ten times. Its target is not known. This CDR3 is built from 14 residues. The germline gives CDR1 MNHEY, CDR2 SMNVEV (reference sequence). V was cut by 0 bases and J by 2 bases, with 8 bases left in between. The data are from a study of T cells in Graves' hyperthyroidism and ophthalmopathy. Regions amplified from RNA transcripts were the TCR beta CDR3 regions. The primer set for the first-round RT-PCR of the TCR CDR3 was HTBI. TCRdb re-called the multiplex PCR reads through MiXCR, storing one row per CDR3 protein. The repertoire includes hundreds of thousands of distinct CDR3 sequences, around 16% of them detected once, and roughly 3.3% sits in the top ten. A Clinical Activity Score of at least 3, a NOSPECS grade of at least 4 and a duration under 3 months were recorded in the ophthalmopathy patients. Orbital computed tomography, thyroid ultrasound, serum thyroxine and TRAb, and clinical symptoms together informed the diagnoses.

Study-level results: Among clonotypes expanded in thyroid above 0.001, most were also found in blood.

The material sequenced was blood. The TCR originated in a woman aged 40 to 50 with Graves' ophthalmopathy. The chain has TRBV27 and TRBJ2-7; D is possibly TRBD1 (5 bases). CDR3 nucleotides: TGTGCCAGCAGTTTATCGGTCAGGGCCTACGAGCAGTACTTC. Translated: CASSLSVRAYEQYF.